The sequence of this TCR beta chain was determined in a study of cytomegalovirus exposure and HLA in healthy donors. In the case of this clone: Its antigen is not known.

Points from the study as a whole: A few of the chains that were CMV-associated were confirmed in vitro to be specific for CMV antigens. By a later analysis, the bulk of CMV-associated TCR beta chains appeared HLA-restricted. In an earlier analysis, most TCR beta V segments were productive about 87% or about 30% of the time. A later analysis linked around 15,000 TCR beta sequences to HLA alleles at 0.05 false discovery rate.

With 60 Vbeta and 13 Jbeta primers, the PCR was carried out. This table comes from immunoSEQ multiplex PCR, and its TCRdb copy is limited to in-frame clones, with some not included. The sample lists roughly 150,000 clones; 75% to 85% were seen once. This CDR3 region has 16 residues. The J gene is TRBJ2-1, the V gene TRBV12-2; TRBD2, the D gene given by the table, was not confirmed from the DNA. TRBV12-2 is termed a pseudogene. This receptor was taken from a girl aged 2-10 years in good health and CMV-seropositive. The sequenced sample consisted of PBMCs. DNA for the CDR3: TGTGCAAGTCGCTCCGGAGGGGACTCCGAAGGGAATGAGCAGTTCTTC. This sequence encodes CASRSGGDSEGNEQFF.